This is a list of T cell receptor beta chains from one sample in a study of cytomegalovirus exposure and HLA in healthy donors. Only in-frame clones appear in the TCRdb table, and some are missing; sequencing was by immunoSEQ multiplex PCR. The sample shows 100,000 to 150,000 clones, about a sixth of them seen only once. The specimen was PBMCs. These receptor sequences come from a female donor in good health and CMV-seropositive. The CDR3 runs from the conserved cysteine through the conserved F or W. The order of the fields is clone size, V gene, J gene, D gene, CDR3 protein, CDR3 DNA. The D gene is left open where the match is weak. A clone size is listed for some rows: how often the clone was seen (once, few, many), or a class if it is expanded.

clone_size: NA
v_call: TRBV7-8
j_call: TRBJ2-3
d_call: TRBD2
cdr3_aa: CASSLLSFPSGADTQYF
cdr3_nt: TGTGCCAGCAGCTTATTGTCCTTTCCTAGCGGAGCAGATACGCAGTATTTT

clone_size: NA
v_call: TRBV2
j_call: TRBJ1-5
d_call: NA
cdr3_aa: CASSFHGGASSNQPQHF
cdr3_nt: TGTGCCAGCAGTTTCCACGGGGGGGCTTCGAGCAATCAGCCCCAGCATTTT

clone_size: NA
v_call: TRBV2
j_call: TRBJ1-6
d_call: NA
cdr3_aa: CARTDRPSVDNSPLHF
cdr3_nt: TGTGCCAGGACAGATCGCCCTTCGGTAGATAATTCACCCCTCCACTTT

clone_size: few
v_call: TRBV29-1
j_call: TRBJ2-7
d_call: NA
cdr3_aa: CSVEDLRDDGNEQYF
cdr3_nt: TGCAGCGTTGAAGATTTGCGGGACGACGGGAACGAGCAGTACTTC

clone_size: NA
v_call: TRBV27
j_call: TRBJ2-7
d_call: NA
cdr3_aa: CASSYSADSYEQYF
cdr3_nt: TGTGCCAGCAGTTATAGCGCCGACTCCTACGAGCAGTACTTC

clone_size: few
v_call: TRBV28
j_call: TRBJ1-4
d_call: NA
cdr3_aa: CASSSPSTNEKLFF
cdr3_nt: TGTGCCAGCAGTTCCCCTTCAACTAATGAAAAACTGTTTTTT

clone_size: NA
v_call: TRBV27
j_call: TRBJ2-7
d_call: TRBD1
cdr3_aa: CASSWGQGDEQYF
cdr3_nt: TGTGCCAGCAGTTGGGGACAGGGAGACGAGCAGTACTTC

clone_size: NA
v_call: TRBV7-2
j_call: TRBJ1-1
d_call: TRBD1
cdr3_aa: CASSPSRDRGHRTEAFF
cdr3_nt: TGTGCCAGCAGCCCCAGCCGGGACAGGGGGCATAGAACTGAAGCTTTCTTT

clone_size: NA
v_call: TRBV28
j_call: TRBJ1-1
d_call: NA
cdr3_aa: CASSLRTVNTEAFF
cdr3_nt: TGTGCCAGCAGTTTACGAACGGTGAACACTGAAGCTTTCTTT

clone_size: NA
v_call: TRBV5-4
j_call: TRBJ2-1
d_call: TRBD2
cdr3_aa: CASSLGGTSGYNEQFF
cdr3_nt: TGTGCCAGCAGCTTAGGGGGGACTAGCGGTTACAATGAGCAGTTCTTC

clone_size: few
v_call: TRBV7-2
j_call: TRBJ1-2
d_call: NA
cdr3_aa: CASSWRDSNYGYTF
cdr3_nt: TGTGCCAGCAGCTGGAGGGACTCTAACTATGGCTACACCTTC

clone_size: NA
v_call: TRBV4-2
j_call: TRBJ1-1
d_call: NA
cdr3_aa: CASSHSDSYEAFF
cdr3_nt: TGTGCCAGCAGCCATTCCGACAGTTATGAAGCTTTCTTT

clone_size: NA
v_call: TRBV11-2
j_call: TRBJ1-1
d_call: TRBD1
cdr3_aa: CASSLGTGDTEAFF
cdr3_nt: TGTGCCAGCAGCTTAGGAACAGGGGACACTGAAGCTTTCTTT

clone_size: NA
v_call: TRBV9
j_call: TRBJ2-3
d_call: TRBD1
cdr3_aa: CASSVTGEWADTQYF
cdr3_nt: TGTGCCAGCAGCGTAACAGGGGAGTGGGCAGATACGCAGTATTTT

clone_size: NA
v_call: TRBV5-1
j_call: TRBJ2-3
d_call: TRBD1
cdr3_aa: CATQPTGDEDTQYF
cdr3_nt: TGCGCCACCCAACCGACAGGGGATGAGGATACGCAGTATTTT

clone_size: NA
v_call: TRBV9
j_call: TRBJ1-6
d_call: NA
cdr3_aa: CASSTRWDGSHSPLHF
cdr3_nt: TGTGCCAGCAGTACCCGATGGGACGGGAGCCATTCACCCCTCCACTTT

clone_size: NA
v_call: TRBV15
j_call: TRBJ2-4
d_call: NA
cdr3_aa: CATSEQRAKNIQYF
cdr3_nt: TGTGCCACCAGCGAACAGCGGGCCAAAAACATTCAGTACTTC

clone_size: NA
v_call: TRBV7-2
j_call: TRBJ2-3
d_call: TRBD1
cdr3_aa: CASRDDRGRSTDTQYF
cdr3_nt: TGTGCCAGCAGGGACGACAGGGGGCGAAGCACAGATACGCAGTATTTT

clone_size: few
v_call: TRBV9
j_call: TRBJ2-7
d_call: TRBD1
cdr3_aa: CASSVGDSTYEQYF
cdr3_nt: TGTGCCAGCAGCGTAGGGGACAGTACCTACGAGCAGTACTTC

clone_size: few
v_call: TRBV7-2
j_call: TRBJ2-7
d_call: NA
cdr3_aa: CASSFNAGEQYF
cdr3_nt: TGTGCCAGCAGCTTTAATGCGGGGGAGCAGTACTTC

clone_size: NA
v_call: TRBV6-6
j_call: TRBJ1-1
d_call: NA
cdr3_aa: CASSYPAGGNTEAFF
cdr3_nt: TGTGCCAGCAGTTATCCCGCGGGGGGGAACACTGAAGCTTTCTTT

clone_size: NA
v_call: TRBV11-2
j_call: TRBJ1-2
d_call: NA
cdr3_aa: CASSEVLGPRVYGYTF
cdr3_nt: TGTGCCAGCAGCGAAGTCCTGGGGCCCAGAGTGTATGGCTACACCTTC